The sequence of this T cell receptor (beta chain) was determined in a study of blood T cell repertoires in COVID-19. About the study: Acute and convalescent COVID-19 samples came from the United States, Italy and Spain.

Cohorts were assigned according to the clinical history that participants reported. This CDR3 region has 13 residues. CDR1 MDHEN and CDR2 SYDVKM come from the germline V gene. V was trimmed by 5 bases and J by 4 bases, leaving 11 bases between them. This table comes from immunoSEQ multiplex PCR, and its TCRdb copy is limited to in-frame clones, with some not included. The table has hundreds of thousands of clones, about 90% seen once. The chain couples TRBV28 to TRBJ1-1; no definite D call. This receptor was obtained from a woman aged 25 to 39 with acute COVID-19. Sample: PBMCs or T cells enriched from blood (not recorded which). CDR3 sequence (DNA): TGTGCCAGCAGTCCCCGGGTCGGCACTGAAGCTTTCTTT. Translated: CASSPRVGTEAFF.